The 20 T cell receptor beta chains given below trace back to one sample, sequenced in a study of T cell repertoires in cytomegalovirus infection. TCRdb fed the reads into MiXCR, producing one record per CDR3 protein. The sample has over 250,000 distinct CDR3 sequences, roughly 24% seen once. Sequencing used PBMCs. The receptors were sampled from a human donor in good health (CMV status not recorded). Some clones in this sample may be carry-over from other donors' samples.

This chain joins TRBV5-1 and TRBJ1-5; D is uncertain. The CDR3 covers 13 residues. V lost 4 bases and J 5 bases, leaving 10 bases between the germline ends. Per the germline V gene, CDR1 is SGHRS and CDR2 is YFSETQ. The CDR3 loop is CASSVDGDQPQHF. The CDR3 DNA reads as TGCGCCAGCAGCGTGGACGGGGATCAGCCCCAGCATTTT.

The chain is built from TRBV5-4 and TRBJ1-1; 7 positions match TRBD1. This CDR3 has 15 amino acids. After removal of 3 bases from V and 2 bases from J, the junction contained 7 bases not matched to a gene. Germline CDR1 reads SGHNT; CDR2 reads YYREEE (reference sequence). The chain's CDR3 is CASSSQGVPNTEAFF. CDR3 DNA sequence: TGTGCCAGCAGCTCCCAGGGGGTCCCTAACACTGAAGCTTTCTTT.

The rearrangement uses TRBV20-1 and TRBJ2-1, with 10 positions matching TRBD2. CDR1 DFQATT and CDR2 SNEGSKA come from the germline V gene (reference sequence). The CDR3 totals 15 residues. The V gene end was trimmed by 3 bases and the J gene end by 7 bases; junction bases not matched to a gene: 9. Here the CDR3 DNA reads TGCAGTGCTAGTGGATTTAGCGGGAGGTTGAATGAGCAGTTCTTC. This sequence encodes CSASGFSGRLNEQFF.

There are a few counts of this clonotype. The genes are TRBV7-2 and TRBJ1-2, with D perhaps TRBD1 (6 bases). Germline V gene sequence: CDR1 SGHTA, CDR2 FQGNSA. This CDR3 is 14 amino acids long. The ends were cut back, 3 bases at V and 5 bases at J, with 13 bases in the middle. Here the CDR3 DNA reads TGTGCCAGCAGCTTCGGGGGGCGGTTGTATGGCTACACCTTC. It specifies CASSFGGRLYGYTF.

This chain connects TRBV29-1 to TRBJ1-1; possible D gene TRBD1, 5 bases. Germline V lookup: CDR1 SQVTM, CDR2 ANQGSEA. Trimming removed 4 bases at V and 1 base at J, with 13 bases between. This CDR3 is built from 14 residues. The CDR3 DNA sequence: TGCAGCGTTGCAGGCAGGGTGACGAACACTGAAGCTTTCTTT. Its protein product is CSVAGRVTNTEAFF.

This clonotype was seen a single time. This chain uses TRBV15 with TRBJ2-1; TRBD2 matches at 7 bases. The length of the CDR3 is 17 residues. Germline V gene lookup returns CDR1 LNHNV and CDR2 YYDKDF (reference sequence). The V and J ends lost 1 base and 7 bases, in that order; junction bases with no gene match: 13. The CDR3 bases are TGTGCCACCAGCAGAGCCCGGGTGGGGAGCGGGGAGAATGAGCAGTTCTTC. Its protein is CATSRARVGSGENEQFF.

This clonotype was counted at least ten times. CDR3 loop: CASSVGQGVYTEAFF. CDR3 sequence (DNA): TGTGCCAGCAGCGTTGGACAGGGGGTTTACACTGAAGCTTTCTTT. The chain has TRBV7-2 and TRBJ1-1; 10 nucleotides line up with TRBD1. Looked up from germline, CDR1 is SGHTA and CDR2 is FQGNSA. Unmatched junction bases numbered 6, after V lost 5 bases and J lost 3 bases. This CDR3 has 15 residues.

This chain connects TRBV27 to TRBJ2-1, with TRBD2 matching 9 bases. The V segment lost 5 bases and the J segment 8 bases; nucleotides outside the gene matches: 7. The CDR3 runs to 14 residues. Germline CDR1 MNHEY, CDR2 SMNVEV (reference sequence). The CDR3 DNA sequence: TGTGCCAGCAGTAGTAGCGGGAGTGTAGATGAGCAGTTCTTC. As protein: CASSSSGSVDEQFF.

There are a few counts of this clonotype. The J gene is TRBJ1-5, the V gene TRBV19, with D possibly being TRBD1 (5 bases). Germline CDR1 reads LNHDA; CDR2 reads SQIVND (reference sequence). Trimming removed 7 bases at V and 5 bases at J, with 12 bases between. This CDR3 has 13 amino acids. The CDR3 DNA reads TGTGCCAGTACCCTGGACAAGTATCAGCCCCAGCATTTT. Translating gives CASTLDKYQPQHF. The complete variable domain, with remaining parts taken from reference TRBV19 and TRBJ1-5, reads DGGITQSPKYLFRKEGQNVTLSCEQNLNHDAMYWYRQDPGQGLRLIYYSQIVNDFQKGDIAEGYSVSREKKESFPLTVTSAQKNPTAFYLCASTLDKYQPQHFGDGTRLSIL.

This clonotype came up many times. The V call is TRBV6-1, the J call TRBJ2-2, with unresolved D. This CDR3 is built from 11 residues. The V gene's germline CDR1 is MNHNS and CDR2 SASEGT. The V gene lost 6 bases and the J gene lost 6 bases, with 5 bases spanning the gap. DNA of the CDR3: TGTGCCAGCAGCCCCGCCGGGGAGCTGTTTTTT. Its translation is CASSPAGELFF.

The chain has TRBV7-2 and TRBJ2-7; D remains ambiguous. V was cut by 1 base and J by 1 base, with 14 bases left in between. Germline V CDR1 and CDR2: SGHTA, FQGNSA. This CDR3 spans 16 amino acids. The CDR3 nucleotides read TGTGCCAGCAGCTTAGTTCTTCTACTAACTTCCTACGAGCAGTACTTC. Protein sequence: CASSLVLLLTSYEQYF.

This chain joins TRBV29-1 and TRBJ2-7; tentatively, D is TRBD2 (6 bases). This CDR3 is built from 12 residues. Germline CDR1 SQVTM, CDR2 ANQGSEA. The germline V and J ends were trimmed by 4 bases and 2 bases, with 9 bases remaining between them. The CDR3 sequence is CSVVPGAYEQYF. The CDR3 DNA reads TGCAGCGTTGTTCCGGGGGCCTACGAGCAGTACTTC.

This chain uses TRBV11-2 with TRBJ2-5, with 13 bases lining up with TRBD2. The CDR3 is 16 residues long. CDR1 and CDR2 (germline): SGHAT, FQNNGV. The trim removed 5 bases at V and 2 bases at J, leaving 5 bases unmatched. Here the CDR3 DNA reads TGTGCCAGCAGCCCCTCGGGACTAGCGGGGCAAGAGACCCAGTACTTC. Residues: CASSPSGLAGQETQYF. Full variable domain (outside the CDR3, taken from reference TRBV11-2 and TRBJ2-5): EAGVAQSPRYKIIEKRQSVAFWCNPISGHATLYWYQQILGQGPKLLIQFQNNGVVDDSQLPKDRFSAERLKGVDSTLKIQPAKLEDSAVYLCASSPSGLAGQETQYFGPGTRLLVL.

This clonotype was recorded a few times. V and J are TRBV11-2 and TRBJ1-3; D is possibly TRBD1 (6 bases). V was shortened by 5 bases and J by 0 bases, with 14 bases between the two germline ends. CDR1 and CDR2 from the germline V gene are SGHAT and FQNNGV. The CDR3 totals 16 residues. CDR3 protein: CASSPRQAYSGNTIYF. The CDR3 nucleotides are TGTGCCAGCAGCCCACGACAGGCGTACTCTGGAAACACCATATATTTT.

In this sample, this clonotype turned up many times. The rearrangement links TRBV7-9 to TRBJ2-2; 7 bases line up with TRBD1. The CDR3 covers 16 residues. Germline loops: CDR1 SEHNR, CDR2 FQNEAQ (reference sequence). Trimming took 5 bases from V and 4 from J; bases not matched to a gene: 10. The CDR3 loop reads CASSNRQGITTGELFF. CDR3 DNA: TGTGCCAGCAGCAACCGACAGGGAATTACCACCGGGGAGCTGTTTTTT.

This clonotype has only a few counts. V and J are TRBV7-6 and TRBJ2-5; the match to TRBD2 covers 7 bases. The trim removed 7 bases at V and 5 bases at J, leaving 7 bases unmatched. The CDR3 covers 13 residues. Germline V gene sequence: CDR1 SGHVS, CDR2 FNYEAQ. CDR3 nucleotide sequence: TGTGCCAGCAATCGGGGGGTCCCCGAGACCCAGTACTTC. Translation gives CASNRGVPETQYF.

This chain links TRBV11-2 with TRBJ2-4, with D perhaps matching TRBD2 (6 bases). The V gene lost 2 bases and the J gene lost 0 bases, with 14 bases spanning the gap. There are 17 residues in the CDR3. CDR1 and CDR2 from the germline V gene are SGHAT and FQNNGV. The CDR3 DNA is TGTGCCAGCAGCTTACGCAACCTGGGACTAGCCAAAAACATTCAGTACTTC. It codes for CASSLRNLGLAKNIQYF. The full variable domain, with the rest looked up from reference TRBV11-2 and TRBJ2-4, is EAGVAQSPRYKIIEKRQSVAFWCNPISGHATLYWYQQILGQGPKLLIQFQNNGVVDDSQLPKDRFSAERLKGVDSTLKIQPAKLEDSAVYLCASSLRNLGLAKNIQYFGAGTRLSVL.

Only a few counts were recorded for this clonotype. The chain uses TRBV19 and TRBJ1-5; D is ambiguous. Germline V gene data show CDR1 as LNHDA and CDR2 as SQIVND (reference sequence). CDR3 size: 15 residues. V was trimmed by 4 bases and J by 0 bases, leaving 10 bases between them. CDR3 in DNA: TGTGCCAGTAGTACCGGACGGAGTAGCAATCAGCCCCAGCATTTT. Protein product: CASSTGRSSNQPQHF.

This clonotype was seen more than once but under ten times. The rearrangement links TRBV6-1 to TRBJ2-1, with TRBD2 identical over 7 bases. After removal of 4 bases from V and 7 bases from J, the junction contained 7 bases not matched to a gene. The V gene's germline CDR1 is MNHNS and CDR2 SASEGT. CDR3 size: 14 residues. CDR3 sequence (DNA): TGTGCCAGCAGTGCCCGGGAGGTCGGTAATGAGCAGTTCTTC. Translation: CASSAREVGNEQFF.

This clonotype was counted only a few times. CDR3 sequence reads: CSARPRFSGEGDTQYF. In DNA, the CDR3 is TGCAGTGCTCGCCCCAGGTTTAGCGGAGAGGGAGATACGCAGTATTTT. The chain joins TRBV20-1 to TRBJ2-3, with TRBD2 as a possible D gene (6 bases). Trimming pared 5 bases from V and 5 bases from J, leaving 23 bases between. Germline V gene sequence: CDR1 DFQATT, CDR2 SNEGSKA (reference sequence). CDR3 length: 16 residues.